These T cell receptor beta chains were read from a single sample in a study of blood T cell repertoires in COVID-19. Clones were sequenced by immunoSEQ multiplex PCR, and TCRdb holds only the in-frame ones, with some missing. Of fewer than 110,000 clones in the sample, roughly 84% were seen once. The sequenced sample consisted of peripheral blood. The receptors here all came from a human donor in a cohort sampled during active COVID-19. The CDR3 runs from the conserved cysteine through the conserved F or W. D genes are given only for firm matches. Clone size, where shown, is once, few, many, or a class for clones that have expanded.

d_gene | j_gene | abundance | v_gene | CDR3aa | CDR3nt
- | TRBJ2-3 | - | TRBV27 | CASSLRRTVSTDTQYF | TGTGCCAGCAGTTTACGTAGGACAGTCAGCACAGATACGCAGTATTTT
TRBD1 | TRBJ2-3 | - | TRBV7-2 | CASSSDRADTQYF | TGTGCCAGCAGCTCGGACAGGGCAGATACGCAGTATTTT
- | TRBJ1-1 | - | TRBV30 | CAWGPRGNTEAFF | TGTGCCTGGGGCCCCCGAGGGAACACTGAAGCTTTCTTT
TRBD1 | TRBJ2-1 | - | TRBV4-3 | CASSQDRQGAYYNEQFF | TGCGCCAGCAGCCAAGATCGGCAGGGGGCTTATTACAATGAGCAGTTCTTC
- | TRBJ1-5 | few | TRBV28 | CASSRQGGRKYSNQPQHF | TGTGCCAGCAGCCGCCAGGGAGGACGGAAGTATAGCAATCAGCCCCAGCATTTT
TRBD1 | TRBJ1-1 | - | TRBV19 | CASTPQAGGNTEAFF | TGTGCCAGTACCCCACAGGCAGGGGGGAACACTGAAGCTTTCTTT
- | TRBJ1-6 | - | TRBV10-2 | CASSEEDAVVSSYNSPLHF | TGCGCCAGCAGTGAGGAGGATGCAGTGGTCAGCTCCTATAATTCACCCCTCCACTTT
TRBD1 | TRBJ1-2 | - | TRBV3-1/TRBV3-2 | CASSDLPGQGNYGYTF | TGTGCCAGCAGCGATCTCCCGGGACAGGGAAACTATGGCTACACCTTC
TRBD2 | TRBJ2-1 | - | TRBV15 | CATSGTSGSLAEQFF | TGTGCCACCAGCGGAACTAGCGGGAGTCTTGCTGAGCAGTTCTTC
- | TRBJ2-1 | - | TRBV24-1 | CATSDEGGSSYNEQFF | TGTGCCACCAGTGATGAAGGGGGTAGCTCCTACAATGAGCAGTTCTTC
- | TRBJ2-3 | - | TRBV19 | CASSIDQQYFRADTQYF | TGTGCCAGTAGTATAGATCAACAGTACTTCAGGGCAGATACGCAGTATTTT
TRBD1 | TRBJ2-7 | - | TRBV9 | CASSVHRGGPYEQYF | TGTGCCAGCAGCGTACACAGGGGCGGTCCCTACGAGCAGTACTTC
- | TRBJ2-7 | - | TRBV6-5 | CASSTADYKSYEQYF | TGTGCCAGCAGTACCGCGGACTACAAATCTTACGAGCAGTACTTC
TRBD1 | TRBJ2-7 | - | TRBV19 | CASSIGTGTYEQYF | TGTGCCAGTAGTATTGGGACAGGGACCTACGAGCAGTACTTC
- | TRBJ2-1 | - | TRBV7-9 | CASSLALGEQFF | TGTGCCAGCAGCTTAGCCTTGGGCGAGCAGTTCTTC
- | TRBJ2-1 | once | TRBV9 | CASSVLGAAYNEQFF | TGTGCCAGCAGCGTGTTGGGGGCAGCCTACAATGAGCAGTTCTTC
TRBD1 | TRBJ2-7 | - | TRBV7-2 | CASSQGQGTYEQYF | TGTGCCAGCAGCCAAGGACAGGGAACCTACGAGCAGTACTTC
TRBD2 | TRBJ2-3 | - | TRBV6-2/TRBV6-3 | CASSPLAGGTDTQYF | TGTGCCAGCAGCCCCCTAGCGGGAGGCACAGATACGCAGTATTTT
TRBD2 | TRBJ2-1 | - | TRBV15 | CATSLDGRSYNEQFF | TGTGCCACCAGCCTCGACGGGAGGTCCTACAATGAGCAGTTCTTC
- | TRBJ2-1 | - | TRBV3-1/TRBV3-2 | CASSQFGGGNEQFF | TGTGCCAGCAGCCAATTCGGAGGAGGCAATGAGCAGTTCTTC
TRBD1 | TRBJ1-4 | - | TRBV27 | CASSLGGANEKLFF | TGTGCCAGCAGCCTAGGGGGCGCTAATGAAAAACTGTTTTTT
- | TRBJ1-1 | - | TRBV19 | CASSPYRYTEAFF | TGTGCCAGTAGTCCCTACAGATACACTGAAGCTTTCTTT
- | TRBJ2-5 | once | TRBV9 | CASSVGLEGTQYF | TGTGCCAGCAGCGTGGGTCTAGAGGGGACCCAGTACTTC
- | TRBJ1-2 | - | TRBV20-1 | CSASLPVSYYGYTF | TGCAGTGCTAGTCTCCCCGTATCTTACTATGGCTACACCTTC
TRBD2 | TRBJ2-3 | - | TRBV20-1 | CSASPPLAGRPDTQYF | TGCAGTGCTAGTCCCCCACTAGCGGGGCGGCCAGATACGCAGTATTTT
TRBD1 | TRBJ1-2 | once | TRBV18 | CASSGDRTTTF | TGTGCCAGCTCAGGGGACAGGACCACCACCTTC
TRBD2 | TRBJ2-1 | once | TRBV9 | CASSVEGLAGDEQFF | TGTGCCAGCAGCGTAGAGGGACTAGCGGGAGATGAGCAGTTCTTC
- | TRBJ2-1 | - | TRBV5-4 | CASSPTGAGVSYNEQFF | TGTGCCAGCAGCCCGACGGGGGCGGGAGTTTCCTACAATGAGCAGTTCTTC
TRBD1 | TRBJ1-4 | - | TRBV28 | CASREQGATTNEKLFF | TGTGCCAGCAGGGAACAGGGGGCTACAACTAATGAAAAACTGTTTTTT
- | TRBJ1-5 | - | TRBV7-2 | CASSLAEGVNQPQHF | TGTGCCAGCAGCTTAGCCGAGGGTGTTAATCAGCCCCAGCATTTT
TRBD2 | TRBJ2-3 | - | TRBV3-1/TRBV3-2 | CASSPSSGRGLRTQYF | TGTGCCAGCAGCCCCTCTAGCGGGAGGGGATTACGTACGCAGTATTTT
TRBD1 | TRBJ1-2 | - | TRBV7-9 | CASSFTGDGYGYTF | TGTGCCAGCAGCTTCACAGGGGATGGGTATGGCTACACCTTC
TRBD1 | TRBJ1-3 | - | TRBV7-8 | CASSLVWGTGGNTIYF | TGTGCCAGCAGCTTAGTGTGGGGGACAGGAGGAAACACCATATATTTT
- | TRBJ2-2 | - | TRBV30 | CAWRGSRGSTGELFF | TGTGCCTGGAGGGGATCCAGGGGATCCACCGGGGAGCTGTTTTTT
- | TRBJ2-7 | - | TRBV21-1 | CASSKGDRGRGGEQYF | TGTGCCAGCAGCAAAGGGGACAGGGGGCGAGGGGGCGAGCAGTACTTC
- | TRBJ1-2 | - | TRBV19 | CASCEVRAYGYTF | TGTGCCAGCTGCGAGGTCAGGGCCTATGGCTACACCTTC
TRBD2 | TRBJ2-3 | - | TRBV19 | CASSIGAGTSGSVYTQYF | TGTGCCAGTAGTATAGGGGCTGGGACTAGCGGGAGTGTGTATACGCAGTATTTT
- | TRBJ2-1 | - | TRBV6-2/TRBV6-3 | CASSYSRERQTLNNEQFF | TGTGCCAGCAGTTACTCGAGAGAGCGACAGACCTTGAACAATGAGCAGTTCTTC
- | TRBJ1-2 | - | TRBV27 | CASSLRTSAGVYTF | TGTGCCAGCAGTCTCAGGACGTCGGCGGGAGTCTACACCTTC
- | TRBJ2-1 | few | TRBV7-2 | CASTQKSYFEQFF | TGTGCCAGCACCCAAAAATCGTACTTTGAGCAGTTCTTC
TRBD1 | TRBJ1-1 | once | TRBV5-5 | CASSLIWTGDTEAFF | TGTGCCAGCAGCTTGATTTGGACAGGGGATACTGAAGCTTTCTTT
TRBD2 | TRBJ2-2 | once | TRBV3-1/TRBV3-2 | CASSQPALAGATGELFF | TGTGCCAGCAGCCAACCCGCGCTAGCGGGGGCCACCGGGGAGCTGTTTTTT